The 9 T cell receptor beta chains below come from one sample, sequenced in a study of blood T cell repertoires in COVID-19. Libraries were prepared by immunoSEQ multiplex PCR; TCRdb keeps only in-frame clonotypes and omits some of them. The table lists over 100,000 clones, roughly 79% of them singletons, with approximately 8.7% in the top ten. Material: peripheral blood. The receptors stem from a woman in her sixties or seventies with active or convalescent COVID-19.

This clone was found a few times. This chain joins TRBV28 and TRBJ1-2; 7 bases agree with TRBD1. The CDR3 is 14 amino acids. Germline V gene sequence: CDR1 MDHEN, CDR2 SYDVKM. With 4 bases clipped from V and 5 bases from J, the junction kept 7 bases outside the gene matches. DNA of the CDR3: TGTGCCAGCAGTTACGCAGGGGGTTCTTATGGCTACACCTTC. It translates to CASSYAGGSYGYTF.

The chain uses TRBV28 and TRBJ1-5, with 12 bases that match TRBD1. Germline V gene lookup returns CDR1 MDHEN and CDR2 SYDVKM. CDR3 length equals 21 residues. Trimming at V came to 1 base and at J to 1 base, leaving 14 bases not matched to a gene. This CDR3 is CASSLSSAGTGGWGSNQPQHF. For the CDR3, the DNA is TGTGCCAGCAGTTTATCAAGTGCGGGGACAGGGGGCTGGGGAAGCAATCAGCCCCAGCATTTT.

This chain joins TRBV5-1 and TRBJ1-4; D possibly corresponds to TRBD1 (6 bases). The germline V gene encodes CDR1 SGHRS and CDR2 YFSETQ. This CDR3 has 14 residues. Trimming removed 1 base at V and 2 bases at J, with 6 bases between. CDR3 DNA: TGCGCCAGCAGCTTGACAGGGACTAATGAAAAACTGTTTTTT. Translated: CASSLTGTNEKLFF.

The V and J genes are TRBV7-2 and TRBJ2-3; a weak D match, TRBD2 (6 bases). Germline CDR1 is SGHTA and CDR2 is FQGNSA. The CDR3 runs to 15 residues. Between the trimmed V and J ends, which lost 4 bases and 5 bases, there was a span of 16 bases. CDR3 region: CASSYPVRELDTQYF. CDR3 DNA sequence: TGTGCCAGCAGCTACCCCGTACGGGAGTTAGATACGCAGTATTTT. The whole variable domain, filled in from reference TRBV7-2 and TRBJ2-3, reads GAGVSQSPSNKVTEKGKDVELRCDPISGHTALYWYRQSLGQGLEFLIYFQGNSAPDKSGLPSDRFSAERTGGSVSTLTIQRTQQEDSAVYLCASSYPVRELDTQYFGPGTRLTVL.

This clone has a single count. The V and J genes are TRBV6-5 and TRBJ2-7; D may be TRBD1 (6 bases). Germline V gives CDR1 MNHEY, CDR2 SVGAGI. There are 11 residues in the CDR3. The V and J ends lost 6 bases and 9 bases respectively, with 12 bases between them. CDR3 in DNA: TGTGCCAGCAGAGATCAGGGGAGGCAGTACGTC. It is translated as CASRDQGRQYV.

The J gene is TRBJ2-3, the V gene TRBV5-1; weak D call: TRBD1 (6 bases). V lost 4 bases to trimming and J lost 2 bases, with 14 bases between them. This CDR3 has 15 residues. Germline V gene lookup returns CDR1 SGHRS and CDR2 YFSETQ. The chain's CDR3 is CASSLARTATDTQYF. The CDR3 bases are TGCGCCAGCAGCCTAGCTCGGACAGCCACAGATACGCAGTATTTT.

The chain employs TRBV18 and TRBJ2-5; TRBD1 matches 10 bases. This CDR3 has 15 residues. Looked up from germline, CDR1 is KGHSH and CDR2 is LQKENI. V lost 3 bases and J lost 5; bases outside the gene matches: 6. The CDR3 protein is CASSPETGGGETQYF. The CDR3 bases are TGTGCCAGCTCACCGGAGACAGGGGGCGGGGAGACCCAGTACTTC.

This clone turned up a few times. The chain employs TRBV5-1 and TRBJ2-2; TRBD1 matches at 9 bases. This CDR3 is built from 15 residues. Unmatched junction bases numbered 4, after V lost 5 bases and J lost 2 bases. Germline V gene data show CDR1 as SGHRS and CDR2 as YFSETQ. The CDR3 coding sequence is TGCGCCAGCAGGCCGGGACAGGGAAACACCGGGGAGCTGTTTTTT. It codes for CASRPGQGNTGELFF.

V and J are TRBV3-1 (or the pseudogene TRBV3-2) and TRBJ2-5; 10 positions agree with TRBD2. V lost 2 bases and J lost 9; bases outside the gene matches: 9. The CDR3 contains 15 residues. The germline V gene has CDR1 LGHDT and CDR2 YNNKEL (reference sequence). DNA for the CDR3: TGTGCCAGCAGCCAAAGCGGGGGGGCCTTGGAGGCCCAGTACTTC. Translating it yields CASSQSGGALEAQYF.